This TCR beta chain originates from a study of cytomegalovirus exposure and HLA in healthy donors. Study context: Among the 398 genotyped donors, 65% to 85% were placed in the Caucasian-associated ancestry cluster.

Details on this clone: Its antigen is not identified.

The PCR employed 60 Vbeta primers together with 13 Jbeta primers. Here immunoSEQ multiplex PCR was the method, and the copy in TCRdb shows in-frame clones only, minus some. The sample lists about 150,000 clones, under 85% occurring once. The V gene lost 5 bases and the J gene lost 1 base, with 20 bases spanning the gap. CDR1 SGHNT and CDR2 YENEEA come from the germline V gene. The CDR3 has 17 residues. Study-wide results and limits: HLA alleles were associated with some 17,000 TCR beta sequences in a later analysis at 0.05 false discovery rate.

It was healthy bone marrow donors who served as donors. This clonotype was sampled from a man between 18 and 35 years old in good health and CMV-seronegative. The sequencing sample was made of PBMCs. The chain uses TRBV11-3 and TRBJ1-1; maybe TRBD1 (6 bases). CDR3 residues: CASSAMGAVRKNTEAFF. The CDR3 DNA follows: TGTGCCAGCAGCGCCATGGGGGCAGTAAGAAAGAACACTGAAGCTTTCTTT.